One and the same sample provided the 32 T cell receptor beta chains below, sequenced in a study of beta chain features in type 1 diabetes. Of the isolated RNA, all was reverse transcribed, and so the sequenced material was expressed TCRB transcripts. Libraries were prepared by immunoSEQ multiplex PCR; TCRdb keeps only in-frame clonotypes and omits some of them. The data show around 430,000 clones, 25% to 35% seen once. The sequencing input was naive CD4+ T cells from blood. The origin of the receptors is a man between 18 and 29 years old in good health.

This clone came up a few times. This CDR3 is also generated by other DNA sequences in the sample. The gene calls are TRBV19 and TRBJ1-5; no clear D. Germline-derived CDR1 and CDR2 are LNHDA and SQIVND (reference sequence). V shed 2 bases and J shed 1 base, with 3 bases lying between them. The CDR3 runs 13 residues. The CDR3 DNA reads TGTGCCAGTAGTATACCCAGCAATCAGCCCCAGCATTTT. It encodes CASSIPSNQPQHF.

The genes are TRBV28 and TRBJ2-1; 9 positions match TRBD2. The germline CDR1 and CDR2 sequences are MDHEN and SYDVKM. The CDR3 spans 15 residues. Trimming at V came to 6 bases and at J to 7 bases, leaving 10 bases not matched to a gene. The CDR3 bases are TGTGCCAGCAGACCCGCTAGCGGGATAGGAAATGAGCAGTTCTTC. This sequence encodes CASRPASGIGNEQFF.

This clone was counted a single time. The chain employs TRBV28 and TRBJ1-5; 7 bases map to TRBD1. This CDR3 spans 15 amino acids. Unmatched junction bases numbered 9, after V lost 5 bases and J lost 5 bases. Germline CDR1 MDHEN, CDR2 SYDVKM. The CDR3 DNA reads TGTGCCAGCAGTCCGCCGGGACAGCCTTATCAGCCCCAGCATTTT. Its protein is CASSPPGQPYQPQHF.

This clone came up a few times. The rearrangement joins TRBV5-4 to TRBJ1-4; D is perhaps TRBD1 (6 bases). CDR1 SGHNT and CDR2 YYREEE come from the germline V gene (reference sequence). This CDR3 spans 15 amino acids. V was cut by 7 bases and J by 0 bases, with 13 bases left in between. The CDR3 region is CASGPRDTTNEKLFF. Here the CDR3 DNA reads TGTGCCAGCGGCCCGAGGGACACAACTAATGAAAAACTGTTTTTT.

This sequence joins TRBV30 and TRBJ2-5, with D possibly matching TRBD1 (7 bases). CDR1 is GTSNPN and CDR2 is SVGIG in the germline V gene (reference sequence). The V and J ends lost 0 bases and 5 bases respectively, with 13 bases between them. This CDR3 comprises 14 residues. CDR3 amino acids: CAWSVSAGGETQYF. CDR3 DNA sequence: TGTGCCTGGAGTGTATCCGCAGGGGGGGAGACCCAGTACTTC.

The chain combines TRBV15 with TRBJ2-2; TRBD2 aligns across 12 bases. Germline V gives CDR1 LNHNV, CDR2 YYDKDF (reference sequence). The CDR3 has 17 amino acids. The ends lost 5 bases at V and 6 bases at J; junction bases unmatched: 10. The CDR3 sequence is CATSSGSSGRAAGELFF. The CDR3 nucleotides are TGTGCCACCAGCTCCGGGTCTAGCGGGAGGGCGGCCGGGGAGCTGTTTTTT.

This clone came up a few times. The chain recombines TRBV15 with TRBJ2-2, with TRBD1 identical over 9 bases. Looked up from germline, CDR1 is LNHNV and CDR2 is YYDKDF (reference sequence). J lost 4 bases, V lost 5 bases, and 5 bases had no gene match. This CDR3 has 15 amino acids. In nucleotides, the CDR3 is TGTGCCACCAGCCGGGACAGGGTGAGCACCGGGGAGCTGTTTTTT. This codes for CATSRDRVSTGELFF.

This chain links TRBV30 with TRBJ2-3; 7 bases are a match to TRBD2. The germline V gene has CDR1 GTSNPN and CDR2 SVGIG (reference sequence). The CDR3 spans 15 residues. Germline trimming cut 0 bases from V and 7 bases from J; bases unmatched to any gene: 10. DNA of the CDR3: TGTGCCTGGAGTGTAAGAGGGACTACTACCCATACGCAGTATTTT. Translated: CAWSVRGTTTHTQYF. Complete variable domain (other parts from reference TRBV30 and TRBJ2-3): SQTIHQWPATLVQPVGSPLSLECTVEGTSNPNLYWYRQAAGRGLQLLFYSVGIGQISSEVPQNLSASRPQDRQFILSSKKLLLSDSGFYLCAWSVRGTTTHTQYFGPGTRLTVL.

Only a few counts were recorded for this clone. V usage is TRBV30 and J usage is TRBJ2-7, with TRBD1 as a possible D gene (8 bases). The CDR3 has 13 amino acids. V shed 5 bases and J shed 6 bases, with 17 bases lying between them. Germline values: CDR1 GTSNPN, CDR2 SVGIG (reference sequence). Written as DNA, the CDR3 is TGTGCCTGGCACAGGGGGGTAGCGGGCGAGCAGTACTTC. Translating gives CAWHRGVAGEQYF.

The gene calls are TRBV27 and TRBJ1-5, with D unresolved. Germline V lookup: CDR1 MNHEY, CDR2 SMNVEV (reference sequence). V lost 5 bases to trimming and J lost 3 bases, with 11 bases between them. The CDR3 is made up of 14 amino acids. DNA of the CDR3: TGTGCCAGCAGTCCCAATTGGGCCAATCAGCCCCAGCATTTT. Its translation: CASSPNWANQPQHF.

The chain couples TRBV19 to TRBJ2-1; D perhaps matches TRBD2 (5 bases). The CDR3 extends over 14 amino acids. Germline CDR1 LNHDA, CDR2 SQIVND (reference sequence). The ends were cut back, 6 bases at V and 3 bases at J, with 12 bases in the middle. CDR3 loop: CASREGRNYNEQFF. DNA of the CDR3: TGTGCCAGTAGAGAGGGCAGGAACTACAATGAGCAGTTCTTC.

The chain is built from TRBV9 and TRBJ2-1; TRBD2 matches at 7 bases. Germline V gives CDR1 SGDLS, CDR2 YYNGEE. The CDR3 has 17 residues. The V gene end was trimmed by 0 bases and the J gene end by 7 bases; junction bases not matched to a gene: 13. As DNA, the CDR3 is TGTGCCAGCAGCGTAGCTTTGCGGGAGAAGGTTTTGAATGAGCAGTTCTTC. Translation: CASSVALREKVLNEQFF. Full variable domain (outside the CDR3, taken from reference TRBV9 and TRBJ2-1): DSGVTQTPKHLITATGQRVTLRCSPRSGDLSVYWYQQSLDQGLQFLIQYYNGEERAKGNILERFSAQQFPDLHSELNLSSLELGDSALYFCASSVALREKVLNEQFFGPGTRLTVL.

The chain joins TRBV5-1 to TRBJ2-1, with 11 positions matching TRBD2. V gave up 4 bases and J gave up 2 bases; unmatched junction bases: 5. In germline, CDR1 is SGHRS, CDR2 YFSETQ. The CDR3 length is 16 residues. CDR3 loop: CASSLLAGGTYNEQFF. For the CDR3, the DNA is TGCGCCAGCAGCCTCTTAGCGGGAGGGACCTACAATGAGCAGTTCTTC.

J is TRBJ2-7 and V is TRBV29-1; 7 nucleotides agree with TRBD2. Germline CDR1 SQVTM, CDR2 ANQGSEA. Trimming at V came to 7 bases and at J to 6 bases, leaving 3 bases not matched to a gene. This CDR3 region has 10 residues. CDR3 nucleotide sequence: TGCAGCGCTTCTAGCGGCGAGCAGTACTTC. The encoded protein is CSASSGEQYF.

The CDR3 sequence is CASSPPGRGKGTEAFF. The CDR3 bases are TGTGCCAGCAGTCCCCCGGGACGGGGGAAAGGCACTGAAGCTTTCTTT. V gene TRBV5-6 combines with J gene TRBJ1-1; possible D gene TRBD1, 5 bases. The CDR3 extends over 16 amino acids. The germline V gene encodes CDR1 SGHDT and CDR2 YYEEEE. Trimming cost V 5 bases and J 4 bases, with 21 bases left between them.

The rearrangement joins TRBV19 to TRBJ2-5; no definite D call. The V gene's germline CDR1 is LNHDA and CDR2 SQIVND (reference sequence). The CDR3 loop spans 13 amino acids. The germline V and J ends were trimmed by 2 bases and 7 bases, with 11 bases remaining between them. This chain's CDR3 is CASSISRIGTQYF. The CDR3 DNA follows: TGTGCCAGTAGTATATCTAGGATCGGGACCCAGTACTTC.

This chain uses TRBV23-1 with TRBJ1-1; D not certain. TRBV23-1 is an ORF; its function is uncertain. With 2 bases removed from V and 1 base from J, the gap between germline ends came to 5 bases. The CDR3 length is 13 residues. CDR3 bases: TGCGCCAGCAGTCAACAGAAGAACACTGAAGCTTTCTTT. It encodes CASSQQKNTEAFF.

This clone came up a few times. The V and J genes are TRBV19 and TRBJ1-2; 8 nucleotides align to TRBD1. The V segment lost 10 bases and the J segment 5 bases; nucleotides outside the gene matches: 12. CDR3 length: 14 amino acids. Germline V gene data show CDR1 as LNHDA and CDR2 as SQIVND (reference sequence). CDR3 in amino acids: CATSPGQGGYGYTF. In DNA, the CDR3 is TGTGCCACTTCTCCCGGACAGGGAGGATATGGCTACACCTTC.

J is TRBJ2-2 and V is TRBV6-5, with D hard to call. CDR1 and CDR2 from the germline V gene are MNHEY and SVGAGI. The CDR3 spans 14 residues. Between the trimmed V and J ends, which lost 6 bases and 5 bases, there was a span of 13 bases. CDR3 sequence reads: CASSLDRITGELFF. The CDR3 DNA sequence: TGTGCCAGCAGCCTCGACCGAATAACCGGGGAGCTGTTTTTT.

Only a few counts were recorded for this clone. This rearrangement joins TRBV29-1 to TRBJ1-1, with D maybe TRBD1 (6 bases). This CDR3 contains 13 residues. Trimming removed 5 bases at V and 0 bases at J, with 10 bases between. CDR1 and CDR2 from the germline V gene are SQVTM and ANQGSEA. In nucleotides, the CDR3 is TGCAGCGTTCGGACAGACATGAACACTGAAGCTTTCTTT. It is translated as CSVRTDMNTEAFF. The whole variable domain, remainder taken from reference TRBV29-1 and TRBJ1-1, is SAVISQKPSRDICQRGTSLTIQCQVDSQVTMMFWYRQQPGQSLTLIATANQGSEATYESGFVIDKFPISRPNLTFSTLTVSNMSPEDSSIYLCSVRTDMNTEAFFGQGTRLTVV.

This clone has just a few counts. The chain is built from TRBV30 and TRBJ1-2, with a weak D call TRBD1 (5 bases). The germline V gene encodes CDR1 GTSNPN and CDR2 SVGIG (reference sequence). Trimming pared 0 bases from V and 8 bases from J, leaving 10 bases between. The CDR3 is 12 residues long. The CDR3: CAWSVQGEGYTF. For the CDR3, the DNA is TGTGCCTGGAGTGTACAAGGGGAGGGCTACACCTTC. The entire variable domain, with the rest obtained from reference TRBV30 and TRBJ1-2, is as follows: SQTIHQWPATLVQPVGSPLSLECTVEGTSNPNLYWYRQAAGRGLQLLFYSVGIGQISSEVPQNLSASRPQDRQFILSSKKLLLSDSGFYLCAWSVQGEGYTFGSGTRLTVV.

This clone was seen a handful of times. The chain carries TRBV4-2 and TRBJ1-2, with D possibly being TRBD1 (6 bases). The CDR3 has 14 amino acids. Trimming stripped 0 bases from V and 4 bases from J, with 9 bases between. Germline V gene data show CDR1 as LGHNA and CDR2 as YNFKEQ. CDR3 nucleotides: TGTGCCAGCAGCCAAGAAGGCAGGGGCTATGGCTACACCTTC. It yields the protein CASSQEGRGYGYTF.

The table lists this clone with a count of one. Other DNA sequences of this sample code for an identical CDR3. V gene TRBV7-2 combines with J gene TRBJ2-3; D is ambiguous. Germline V lookup: CDR1 SGHTA, CDR2 FQGNSA. Trimming took off 5 bases at V and 0 bases at J, with 3 bases between the two ends. The CDR3 has 12 amino acids. Here the CDR3 reads CASSLSTDTQYF. DNA for the CDR3: TGTGCCAGCAGCCTAAGCACAGATACGCAGTATTTT.

This clone was picked up a small number of times. This chain's CDR3 is CSVRRGPGAQETQYF. CDR3 nucleotides: TGCAGCGTACGGAGGGGGCCTGGGGCCCAAGAGACCCAGTACTTC. This sequence joins TRBV29-1 and TRBJ2-5; D is possibly TRBD1 (7 bases). V was trimmed by 6 bases and J by 1 base, leaving 18 bases between them. The CDR3 totals 15 residues. Germline assignment: CDR1 SQVTM and CDR2 ANQGSEA.

The chain links TRBV5-4 to TRBJ2-1; maybe TRBD1 (6 bases). Germline lookup yields CDR1 SGHNT and CDR2 YYREEE (reference sequence). V lost 2 bases, J lost 7 bases, and 19 bases lay in between. This CDR3 has 16 residues. The CDR3 region is CASSFIPGASENEQFF. CDR3 sequence (DNA): TGTGCCAGCAGCTTTATTCCAGGGGCATCAGAAAATGAGCAGTTCTTC. The variable domain in full, with the rest retrieved from reference TRBV5-4 and TRBJ2-1, is ETGVTQSPTHLIKTRGQQVTLRCSSQSGHNTVSWYQQALGQGPQFIFQYYREEENGRGNFPPRFSGLQFPNYSSELNVNALELDDSALYLCASSFIPGASENEQFFGPGTRLTVL.

V usage is TRBV4-2 and J usage is TRBJ2-5; possible D gene TRBD2, 5 bases. The CDR3 sequence is 13 residues long. Germline loops: CDR1 LGHNA, CDR2 YNFKEQ. The V gene lost 4 bases and the J gene lost 4 bases, with 10 bases spanning the gap. The CDR3 nucleotides read TGTGCCAGCAGCCCGGCTAGCTTAGAGACCCAGTACTTC. Amino acids: CASSPASLETQYF.

This clone has just a few counts. The chain joins TRBV7-6 to TRBJ1-2, with D tentatively TRBD1 (5 bases). V gave up 3 bases and J gave up 8 bases, with 13 bases separating them. The V gene's germline CDR1 is SGHVS and CDR2 FNYEAQ. This CDR3 region has 13 residues. CDR3 loop: CASSFGPSGGYTF. As DNA, the CDR3 is TGTGCCAGCAGCTTCGGGCCCTCAGGGGGCTACACCTTC.

This clone has more than one count but fewer than ten. The chain employs TRBV29-1 and TRBJ2-5; the D is unclear. Germline assignment: CDR1 SQVTM and CDR2 ANQGSEA. The CDR3 spans 15 residues. V dropped 4 bases and J dropped 0 bases, with 15 bases sitting between them. The CDR3 coding sequence is TGCAGCGTTGCCGGTCGAACGATGTACCAAGAGACCCAGTACTTC. Translated, it gives CSVAGRTMYQETQYF.

The chain carries TRBV9 and TRBJ2-1, with a tentative D call TRBD1 (5 bases). Germline loops: CDR1 SGDLS, CDR2 YYNGEE. This CDR3 contains 16 residues. V was shortened by 4 bases and J by 6 bases, with 20 bases between the two germline ends. CDR3 sequence reads: CASSPGLRQGSNEQFF. The CDR3 DNA reads TGTGCCAGCAGCCCCGGCTTGAGGCAGGGTAGCAATGAGCAGTTCTTC.

This clone came up a few times. The rearrangement joins TRBV10-3 to TRBJ2-6, with D perhaps TRBD1 (5 bases). The V gene lost 0 bases and the J gene lost 3 bases, with 12 bases spanning the gap. Germline CDR1 ENHRY, CDR2 SYGVKD. The CDR3 consists of 17 residues. CDR3 bases: TGTGCCATCAGTGAGTCTCAGGGTAGTGTTGGGGCCAACGTCCTGACTTTC. Translation: CAISESQGSVGANVLTF.

Comments on this clone: Other DNA sequences in this sample translate to the same CDR3. The rearrangement joins TRBV5-1 to TRBJ2-5; no clear D gene. V was clipped by 2 bases and J by 5 bases, with 7 bases between them. Germline assignment: CDR1 SGHRS and CDR2 YFSETQ. The CDR3 totals 12 residues. The CDR3 is CASSFSVETQYF. CDR3 DNA: TGCGCCAGCAGCTTCAGTGTGGAGACCCAGTACTTC.

This chain joins TRBV4-3 and TRBJ2-5, with 8 bases fitting TRBD1. The CDR3 length is 14 residues. Germline V gene data show CDR1 as LGHNA and CDR2 as YSLEER. V was clipped by 3 bases and J by 3 bases; unmatched bases: 3. The CDR3 DNA is TGCGCCAGCAGCCAGATGGGACAGGAAGAGACCCAGTACTTC. Translating it yields CASSQMGQEETQYF.